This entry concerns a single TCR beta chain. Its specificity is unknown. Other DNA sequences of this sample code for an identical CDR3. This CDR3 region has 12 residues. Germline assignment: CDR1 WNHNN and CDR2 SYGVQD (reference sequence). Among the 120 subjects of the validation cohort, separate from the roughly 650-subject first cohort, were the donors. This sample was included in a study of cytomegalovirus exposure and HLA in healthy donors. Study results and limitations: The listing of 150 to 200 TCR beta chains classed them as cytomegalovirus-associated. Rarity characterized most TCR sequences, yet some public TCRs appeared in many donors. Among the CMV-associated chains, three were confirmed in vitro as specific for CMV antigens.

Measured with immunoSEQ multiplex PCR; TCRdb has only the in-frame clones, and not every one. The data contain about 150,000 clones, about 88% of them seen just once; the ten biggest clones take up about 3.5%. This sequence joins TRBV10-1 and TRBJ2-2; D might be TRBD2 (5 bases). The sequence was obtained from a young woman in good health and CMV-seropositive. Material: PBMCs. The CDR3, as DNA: TGCGCGAGCTCAGCGGACACCGGGGAGCTGTTTTTT. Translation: CASSADTGELFF.